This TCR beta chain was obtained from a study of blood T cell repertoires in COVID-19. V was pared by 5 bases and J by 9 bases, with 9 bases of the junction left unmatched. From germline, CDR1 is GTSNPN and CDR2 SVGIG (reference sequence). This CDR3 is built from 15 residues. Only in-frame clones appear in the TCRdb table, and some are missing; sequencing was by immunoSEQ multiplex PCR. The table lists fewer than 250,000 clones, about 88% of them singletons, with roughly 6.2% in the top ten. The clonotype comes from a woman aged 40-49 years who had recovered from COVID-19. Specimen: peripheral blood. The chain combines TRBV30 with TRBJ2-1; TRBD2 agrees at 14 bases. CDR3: CAWGRGTSGSGEQFF. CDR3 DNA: TGTGCCTGGGGCAGGGGGACTAGCGGGAGCGGTGAGCAGTTCTTC.